The T cell receptor beta chain described here comes from a study of T cells in Graves' hyperthyroidism and ophthalmopathy. Germline CDR1 and CDR2: MNHNS and SASEGT. This CDR3 is built from 13 residues. V lost 1 base and J 4 bases, leaving 7 bases between the germline ends. RNA transcripts provided the source from which TCR beta CDR3 regions were amplified. A set of HTBI primers served as the primers for a first-round RT-PCR of the TCR CDR3. Each CDR3 protein gets one entry after TCRdb re-called the multiplex PCR reads with MiXCR. The sample holds about 300,000 distinct CDR3 sequences, roughly 19% seen once. This clonotype has a count of ten or more.

The chain has TRBV6-1 and TRBJ1-1; D is unresolved. The clonotype originates from a middle-aged man with Graves' ophthalmopathy. The sample comprised blood. CDR3 sequence reads: CASSEVRATEAFF. The CDR3 coding sequence is TGTGCCAGCAGTGAAGTTCGAGCCACTGAAGCTTTCTTT.